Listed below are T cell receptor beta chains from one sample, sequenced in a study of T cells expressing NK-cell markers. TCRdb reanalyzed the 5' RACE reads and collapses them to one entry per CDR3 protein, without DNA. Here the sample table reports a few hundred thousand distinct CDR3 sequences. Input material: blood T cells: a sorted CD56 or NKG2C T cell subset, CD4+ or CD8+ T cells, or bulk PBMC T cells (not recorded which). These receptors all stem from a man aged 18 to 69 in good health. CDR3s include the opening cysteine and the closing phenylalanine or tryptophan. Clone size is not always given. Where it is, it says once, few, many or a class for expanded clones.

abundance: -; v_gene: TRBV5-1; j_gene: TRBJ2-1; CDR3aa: CASSFTTGGTSYNEQFF
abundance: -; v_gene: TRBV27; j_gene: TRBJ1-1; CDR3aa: CASRRYRALDTEAFF
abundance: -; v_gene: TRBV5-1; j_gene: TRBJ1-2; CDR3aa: CASRSGQGTSNYGYTF
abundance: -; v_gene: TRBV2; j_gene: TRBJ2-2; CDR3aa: CASSEGGSVWELFF
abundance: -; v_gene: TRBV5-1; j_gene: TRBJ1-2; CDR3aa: CASSPVGGAANYGYTF
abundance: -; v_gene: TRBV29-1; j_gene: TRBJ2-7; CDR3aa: CSAGPSSNSYEQYF
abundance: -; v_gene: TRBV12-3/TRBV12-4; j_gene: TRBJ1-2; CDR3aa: CASSLASQGFGYTF
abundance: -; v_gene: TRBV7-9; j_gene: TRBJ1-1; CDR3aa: CASSLTGNRSWTEAFF
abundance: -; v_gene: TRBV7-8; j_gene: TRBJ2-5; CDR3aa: CASSSGQPLETQYF
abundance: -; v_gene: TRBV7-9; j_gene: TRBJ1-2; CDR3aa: CASSLTGTGGYGYTF
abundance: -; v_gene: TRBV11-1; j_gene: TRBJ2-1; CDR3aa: CASSPFRAYNEQFF
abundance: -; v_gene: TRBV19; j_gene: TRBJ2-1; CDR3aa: CASTLLAGGTNEQFF
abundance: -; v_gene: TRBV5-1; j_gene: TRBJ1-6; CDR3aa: CASSPALTVDSPLHF
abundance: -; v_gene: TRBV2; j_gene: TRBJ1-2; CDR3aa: CASSALNYGYTF
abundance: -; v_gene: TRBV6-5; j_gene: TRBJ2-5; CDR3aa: CASSYGGSGGGRETQYF
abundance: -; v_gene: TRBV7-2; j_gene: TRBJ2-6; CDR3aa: CASRSGTGAPGANVLTF
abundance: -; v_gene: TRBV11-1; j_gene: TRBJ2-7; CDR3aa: CASSPSRGYEQYF
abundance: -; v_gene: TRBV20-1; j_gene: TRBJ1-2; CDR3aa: CSARGPRRGGNGYTF
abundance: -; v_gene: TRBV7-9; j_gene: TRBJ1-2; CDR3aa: CASSLETGWGYTF
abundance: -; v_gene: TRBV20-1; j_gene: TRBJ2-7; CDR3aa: CSARRGQLGEQYF
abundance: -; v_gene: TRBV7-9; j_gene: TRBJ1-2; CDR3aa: CASSLVRTNGYTF
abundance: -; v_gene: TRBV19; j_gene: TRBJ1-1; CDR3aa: CASRRTGYNTEAFF
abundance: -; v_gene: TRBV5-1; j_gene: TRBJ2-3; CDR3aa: CASSLGGGASPDTQYF
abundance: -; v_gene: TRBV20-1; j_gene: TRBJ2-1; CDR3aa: CSARERSGGRYNEQFF
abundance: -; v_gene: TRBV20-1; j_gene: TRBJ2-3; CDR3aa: CSARVGVSGLDTQYF
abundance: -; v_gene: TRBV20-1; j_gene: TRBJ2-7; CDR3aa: CSARNPQGGTREQYF
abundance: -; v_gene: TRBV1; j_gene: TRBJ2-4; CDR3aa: CTSSGGVKNIQYF
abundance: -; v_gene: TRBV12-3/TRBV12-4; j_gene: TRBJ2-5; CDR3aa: CASSLRNRDRGGRETQYF
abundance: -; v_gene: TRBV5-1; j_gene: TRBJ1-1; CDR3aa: CASSTDRGSVAFF
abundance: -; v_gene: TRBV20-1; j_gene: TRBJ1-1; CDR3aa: CSARDRQGGLGTEAFF
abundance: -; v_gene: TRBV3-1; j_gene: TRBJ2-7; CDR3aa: CASSQDQSISGQYF
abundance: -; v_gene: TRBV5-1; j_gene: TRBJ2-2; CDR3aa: CASSRDRSTGELFF
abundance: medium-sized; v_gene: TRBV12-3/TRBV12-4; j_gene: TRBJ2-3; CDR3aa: CASSRTDTQYF
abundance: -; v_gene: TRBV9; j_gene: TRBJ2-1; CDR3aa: CASSVGSGTAYNEQFF
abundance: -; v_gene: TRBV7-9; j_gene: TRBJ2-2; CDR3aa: CASSSSGDTGELFF
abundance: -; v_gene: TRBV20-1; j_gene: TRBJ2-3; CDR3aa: CSARSRLGDTQYF
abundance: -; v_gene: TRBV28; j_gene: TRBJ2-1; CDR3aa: CASSLRGVKFF
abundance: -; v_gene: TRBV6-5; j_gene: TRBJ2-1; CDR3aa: CASRGRRHEQFF
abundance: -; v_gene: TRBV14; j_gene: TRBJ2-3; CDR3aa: CASSQEKLLSTDTQYF
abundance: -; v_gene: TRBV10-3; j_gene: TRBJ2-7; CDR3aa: CAIRGQGGSYEQYF
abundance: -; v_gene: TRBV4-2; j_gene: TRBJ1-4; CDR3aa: CASSQDLAPNEKLFF
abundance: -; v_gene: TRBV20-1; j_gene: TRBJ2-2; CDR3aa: CSARDSQGPSNTGELFF
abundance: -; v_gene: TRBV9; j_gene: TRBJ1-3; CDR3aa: CASSVRDTIYF
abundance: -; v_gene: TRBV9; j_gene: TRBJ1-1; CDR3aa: CASSEDMPGEAFF
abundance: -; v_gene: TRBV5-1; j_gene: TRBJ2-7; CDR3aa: CASSPARADEQYF
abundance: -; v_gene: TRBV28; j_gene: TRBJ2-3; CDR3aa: CASSFQLALAGDTQYF